This T cell receptor (beta chain) was captured by sequencing in a study of blood T cell repertoires in COVID-19. On the study more broadly: The study drew acute and convalescent COVID-19 samples from the United States, Italy and Spain. In each case, the material was cDNA or gDNA derived from T cells, B-cell-depleted T cells, or PBMCs.

As handled by the study authors: Amplification from reference gene primers served as the basis for estimated nucleated cell counts. Sequenced by immunoSEQ multiplex PCR; TCRdb stores in-frame clones only, minus some. D and trimming come from the DNA, and the V and J calls and clone size come from that table. The sample holds roughly 200,000 clones, 70% to 90% seen once. The sequenced sample consisted of peripheral blood. The sequence was obtained from a man aged 55 to 70 with active or convalescent COVID-19.

The DNA for the CDR3 is TGTGCCAGCAGCCTCGGGACAGGGGAGGGAGAGACCCAGTACTTC. Its translation is CASSLGTGEGETQYF. This chain uses TRBV7-6 with TRBJ2-5; 10 nucleotides agree with TRBD1. Germline V gene sequence: CDR1 SGHVS, CDR2 FNYEAQ. V lost 5 bases, J lost 4 bases, and 7 bases stayed unmatched. The CDR3 has 15 residues.